This T cell receptor beta chain was identified in a study of cytomegalovirus exposure and HLA in healthy donors (dated by TCRdb to the late 2010s). Some background on the complete study: In an earlier analysis of under 600 of the donors, around 300 Gb of sequence data and some 120 million unique TCR beta sequences from 150 million to 200 million T cells were reported. About 300 gigabases of sequencing data and roughly 90 million unique TCR sequences were included in an early release covering 550 to 800 HLA-typed donors. Of the roughly 410 genotyped donors, 70% to 90% were placed in the genetic ancestry cluster associated with self-reported Caucasian donors. The study aimed to test whether cataloging public T cell receptors could reveal signatures of past pathogen exposure. The study used immunosequencing to profile the T cell repertoires of more than 650 subjects and linked those repertoires to cytomegalovirus serostatus. Besides the first cohort of approximately 670 subjects, a separate validation cohort made up of 120 different subjects was used. To predict cytomegalovirus infection status, the study brought together high-throughput TCR immunosequencing, statistical association of individual TCRs with disease status, and machine learning. In a later analysis, previously published TCR beta repertoires from 666 donors were re-analyzed and high-resolution HLA genotyping was added so that TCR occurrence patterns could be studied. Rather than using new phenotypic data, the later analysis identified candidate immune exposures from TCR beta sequences and from how often those sequences occurred across donors. An earlier analysis of about 620 of the donors applied high-throughput TCR beta sequencing to assess whether each TCR beta V gene segment acted as functional or pseudogenic. Donor age, sex, ethnicity and CMV serostatus were compiled alongside the repertoire data. In a later genetic analysis, genome-wide SNP genotypes for about 55% of the 666 donors were used, and that subset was treated as a discovery cohort. Every discovery cohort repertoire had been produced on one sequencing platform. HLA typing included class I and class II loci at four-digit resolution. Typing coverage differed by locus: A, B, C, DRB1 and DQB1 were typed in roughly 620-640 donors, DQA1 in about 500, DPA1 in 600 to 610, and DPB1 in 400 to 490. Because of strong linkage in the cohort, five DR-DQ haplotypes were treated as single units for association and clustering. Among 398 genotyped donors of the cohort, an average of approximately 240,000 unique TCR beta nucleotide sequences were sequenced per donor, about a sixth of them non-productive. Broad study findings and their caveats: V-gene and J-gene trimming of TCR beta chains was associated with a missense DCLRE1C variant in a later genetic analysis, and the association was replicated in an independent cohort. In vitro tests confirmed that three of the cytomegalovirus-associated TCR beta chains recognize cytomegalovirus antigens. Across donors, most TCR sequences were observed very rarely, whereas some public TCRs were present in many individuals. Compared with equally common non-associated chains, HLA-associated TCR beta chains in a later analysis were more clonally expanded and had lower generation probabilities. A further reported finding was that TCR beta sequences accurately predicted the HLA-A and HLA-B alleles for most subjects in the first cohort. Most CMV-associated TCR beta chains appeared to be HLA-restricted in a later analysis, and the HLA associations seemed to be driven largely by CMV exposure. The only immune exposure information available for the cohort was CMV serostatus. The classifier was reported to diagnose cytomegalovirus status with high specificity and sensitivity in both the original and validation cohorts. A total of fewer than 200 TCR beta chains were listed by the study as associated with cytomegalovirus. A later genetic analysis reported fewer N-insertions in productive TCRs among donors in an Asian-associated ancestry cluster than the roughly 700-donor mean. The earlier analysis of approximately 590 of the donors excluded about 16 rarely observed V segments, including chromosome 9 orphons, because counts were too low. A group of highly shared sequence variants was considered likely to be a technical artifact of the sequencing pipeline. The cohort was sequenced for TCR beta chains only, and without alpha or paired-chain data the features that could be detected were limited. In a later analysis, 16,951 TCR beta sequences were associated with specific HLA alleles at a false discovery rate of 0.05. Linkage disequilibrium might explain the correlated functional status among segregating V segments, but an unknown experimental factor could not be ruled out. When HLA alleles, especially DR and DQ, strongly co-occurred, TCR associations were difficult to assign to individual alleles. Sequencing depth was assumed to be roughly uniform across donors in the presence/absence analyses, though that assumption may not hold. In an earlier analysis of about 600 of the donors, most TCR beta V segments appeared in productive rearrangements about 87% or about 30% of the time, broadly matching IMGT annotations. According to the authors, the approach could potentially be generalized to other disease states and immunological phenotypes. Because some donors lacked HLA typing at each locus, the association tests relied only on the typed subset. A later analysis found that TCR association rates varied across HLA loci, with DRB1 alleles showing the most associated TCRs and HLA-C alleles the fewest. Several of the top co-occurrence clusters appeared to be linked to parvovirus B19, influenza, CMV and Epstein-Barr virus, according to a later analysis.

As to this clone: Its cognate antigen has yet to be identified. Base qualities are not recorded, but no much larger clone differs from it by a single base.

The cohort consisted of 650 to 700 healthy bone marrow donors. All cohort members were sampled while nominally healthy, although unrecorded immune exposures were likely present. The donor tested CMV seronegative, placing the donor among the roughly 350 seronegative members of the cohort. Each donor provided a peripheral blood sample, and peripheral blood mononuclear cells were used for TCR beta sequencing. The Qiagen DNeasy Blood Extraction Kit was used to extract genomic DNA from the blood cell samples. Library creation used the immunoSEQ multiplex PCR assay. The multiplex PCR relied on a mix of 60 forward primers for TCR Vbeta segments and 13 reverse primers for TCR Jbeta segments. A multiplex PCR assay on genomic DNA amplified the CDR3 region of rearranged TCR beta genes. On the Illumina HiSeq System, the amplified TCR beta libraries were sequenced as 87-base-pair reads. The authors' analysis ran thus. A later analysis tallied roughly 76 million unique TCR beta chains across the 660 or so repertoires, and approximately 9.9 million of those chains were shared by two or more donors. To remove PCR and sequencing errors, raw reads were error-corrected and collapsed into unique sequences using a nearest-neighbor algorithm that merged closely related sequences. V, D and J gene segments were assigned by aligning CDR3 sequences to IMGT reference sequences. Each retained sequence needed at least a six-nucleotide match to both a V gene segment and a J gene segment. A rearrangement was called productive if the CDR3 had no stop codons and remained in frame with V and J, and every other rearrangement was called non-productive. CDR3 was defined by IMGT convention, running from the second conserved V-encoded cysteine to the conserved J-encoded phenylalanine. The earlier analysis of roughly 590 of the donors excluded any sequence lacking an unambiguous match to a single V gene segment. An earlier analysis of roughly 590 of the donors called V segments functional above 56.7% productive rearrangements and segregating when the between-donor standard deviation exceeded 5%. A statistical classification framework was built for diagnosing cytomegalovirus status from the catalog of TCR beta chain sequences. In a later analysis, V and J genes were assigned by comparing TCR nucleotide sequences against IMGT/GENE-DB human TR gene sequences. A later analysis assigned CDR3 sequences and most-parsimonious VDJ recombination scenarios with the TCRdist pipeline. In a later analysis, every TCR beta chain was defined by the combination of its CDR3 amino acid sequence and its V-gene family, and reads without a unique V-gene family were dropped. A later analysis removed over 500 highly shared, low-generation-probability nucleotide sequences to deal with suspected cross-contamination and a sequencing artifact. For each public chain, a later analysis derived a clonal expansion index from normalized ranks of inferred template counts within each repertoire. In a later analysis, generation probabilities were computed using a VDJ recombination model fitted to out-of-frame rearrangements, and the results were checked against IGoR. In a later analysis, TCR-TCR, TCR-HLA and TCR-CMV co-occurrence was scored with hypergeometric tests, and a repertoire-size bias correction was applied to TCR pairs. False discovery rates were estimated in a later analysis by permuting HLA or CMV assignments 20 times. In a later analysis, co-occurring TCRs were grouped using DBSCAN, and TCRdist sequence similarity was added for clustering within HLA-allele-positive subsets. Repertoires with fewer than 30,000 or more than 120,000 public chains were left out of co-occurrence clustering, as were about five repertoires with anomalous nucleotide sharing. TCRdb took over this immuneACCESS table, retaining in-frame rearrangements with V and J assigned. Such tables are incomplete; in checked studies, under half of the missing clones stem from an unresolved V gene, and the remainder is unexplained. Clonal size and the V and J genes are those of that table, whereas D and trimming came from the DNA. The sample table lists approximately 160,000 clones, more than 70% of them with a count of one. Less than 5.5% of the sample is held by the ten biggest clonotypes.

Material: PBMCs. The TCR was taken from a male donor in good health and CMV-seronegative.

The CDR3 sequence is CASSLPEGLHYEQYF. The DNA reads as follows: TGTGCCAGCAGCCTCCCGGAAGGACTTCACTACGAGCAGTACTTC. The chain is assembled from TRBV5-4 and TRBJ2-7, and perhaps TRBD2 as D gene, on 5 matching bases. Taken from cysteine to phenylalanine, the CDR3 has 15 residues. This entry keeps only the CDR3 DNA: 45 bases, framed from base 1. CDR1 SGHNT and CDR2 YYREEE were looked up in the germline V gene (reference sequence). V sheds 4 bases and J sheds 3 bases, leaving 17 bases between their ends. With the portions outside the CDR3 filled from the reference TRBV5-4 and TRBJ2-7 genes, the complete variable region becomes ETGVTQSPTHLIKTRGQQVTLRCSSQSGHNTVSWYQQALGQGPQFIFQYYREEENGRGNFPPRFSGLQFPNYSSELNVNALELDDSALYLCASSLPEGLHYEQYFGPGTRLTVT.